This TCR beta chain emerged from a study of shared clonotypes between healthy human individuals. CDR3 length: 14 amino acids. From germline, CDR1 is KGHSH and CDR2 LQKENI. The V segment lost 4 bases and the J segment 7 bases; nucleotides outside the gene matches: 5. Deep-level settings were used for running the assay. The repertoire was sequenced with immunoSEQ multiplex PCR; TCRdb's copy has only in-frame clones and lacks some. The sample lists millions of clones; over 85% were seen once. As defined, naive CD8 cells were CD45RO-negative and positively selected for CCR7, with terminally differentiated effector memory CD45RA+ cells excluded.

The source material was naive CD8+ T cells sorted from blood. The source of this sequence is a man younger than 35 in good health. V is TRBV18 and J is TRBJ2-4, with TRBD1 identical over 9 bases. The CDR3 region is CASSRGTGWNIQYF. In DNA, the CDR3 is TGTGCCAGCTCACGAGGGACAGGGTGGAACATTCAGTACTTC.